The entry that follows covers one T cell receptor (beta chain) sequence. The antigen remains undetermined. Trimming removed 5 bases at V and 3 bases at J, with 13 bases between. The CDR3 has 14 amino acids. CDR1 is MNHEY and CDR2 is SMNVEV in the germline V gene (reference sequence). A process of 5'RACE template switching, which added a universal primer site and UMIs, was used to make TCR cDNA. A single record per CDR3 protein comes from TCRdb applying MiXCR to the 5' RACE reads. The repertoire holds approximately 110,000 distinct CDR3 sequences, with approximately 8.4% as singletons. This sample was included in a study of T cells after yellow fever vaccination. Overall study results and limits: Some clonotypes were seen in both the CD4 and the CD8 compartments. These made up a small share and likely arose from convergent recombination. Post-booster repertoires contained most primary-vaccination clones again (about 96% CD4, approximately 88% CD8).

This sequence joins TRBV27 and TRBJ2-5; no reliable D call. The TCR sequence derives from a man aged 25-45 years who received the YFV17D yellow fever vaccine. The starting material was CD8+ T cells sorted from PBMCs, obtained 45 days after the yellow fever booster vaccination. The CDR3 DNA follows: TGTGCCAGCAGTCGGGCGCAGTGGAAAGAGACCCAGTACTTC. This encodes CASSRAQWKETQYF.